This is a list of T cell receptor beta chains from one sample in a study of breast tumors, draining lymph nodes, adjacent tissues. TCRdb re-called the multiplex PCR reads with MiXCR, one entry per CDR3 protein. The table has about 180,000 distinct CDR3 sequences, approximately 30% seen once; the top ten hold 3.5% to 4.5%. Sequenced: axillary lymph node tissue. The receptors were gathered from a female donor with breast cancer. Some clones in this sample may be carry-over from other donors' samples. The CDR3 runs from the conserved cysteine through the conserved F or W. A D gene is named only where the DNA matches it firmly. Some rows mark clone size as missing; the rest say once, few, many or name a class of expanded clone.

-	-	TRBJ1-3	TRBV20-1	TGCAGTGCTAGTAGCGGGAACACCATATATTTT	CSASSGNTIYF
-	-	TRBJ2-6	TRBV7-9	TGCGCCAGCAGCCCTTCTAGCGGGACAGGGCGAGGGGCCAACGTCCTGACTTTC	CASSPSSGTGRGANVLTF
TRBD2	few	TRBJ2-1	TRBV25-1	TGTGCCAGCGTGGAGCGGGATAGCTCCTACAATGAGCAGTTCTTC	CASVERDSSYNEQFF
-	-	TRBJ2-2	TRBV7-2	TGTGCCAGCAGCTTACCCTCCTCGGCCGGGGAGCTGTTTTTT	CASSLPSSAGELFF
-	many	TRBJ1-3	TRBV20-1	TGCAGTGCTAGGAGGGGGGAATTTTCTGGAAACACCATATATTTT	CSARRGEFSGNTIYF
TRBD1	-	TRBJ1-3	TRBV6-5	TGTGCCAGCACCTCCGGGACAGGGAACACCATATATTTT	CASTSGTGNTIYF
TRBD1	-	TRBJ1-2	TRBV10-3	TGTGCCATCAGTGAGCAGGGGACAGGGAATAACTATGGCTACACCTTC	CAISEQGTGNNYGYTF
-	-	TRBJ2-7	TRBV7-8	TGTGCCAGCAGCTTAGACCTAGGCCGATCCTACGAGCAGTACTTC	CASSLDLGRSYEQYF
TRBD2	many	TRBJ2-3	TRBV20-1	TGCAGTGCTAGGAAAGCGGGGGGGCCCTCAGATACGCAGTATTTT	CSARKAGGPSDTQYF
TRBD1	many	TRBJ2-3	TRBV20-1	TGCAGTGCTTATCCAGGGGGTTGGGGCACAGATACGCAGTATTTT	CSAYPGGWGTDTQYF
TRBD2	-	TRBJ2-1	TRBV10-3	TGTGCCATCAGTGACTTAACGGGCTGGGGACTAGCGGGAGGTAATGAGCAGTTCTTC	CAISDLTGWGLAGGNEQFF
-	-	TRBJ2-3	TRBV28	TGTGCCTCCCAGGGGGGGAATGAAGATACGCAGTATTTT	CASQGGNEDTQYF
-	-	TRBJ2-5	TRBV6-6	TGTGCCAGCAGGCCCCCGGGAGAGACCCAGTACTTC	CASRPPGETQYF
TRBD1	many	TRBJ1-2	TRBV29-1	TGCAGCGTGGCCTTACAGGGGTTGAACTATGGCTACACCTTC	CSVALQGLNYGYTF
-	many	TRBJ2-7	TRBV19	TGTGCCAGTAGTATGAGGGACACCTTCTCCTACGAGCAGTACTTC	CASSMRDTFSYEQYF
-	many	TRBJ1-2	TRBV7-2	TGTGCCAGCAGGTATCACGGGGGCCTTGGCTACACCTTC	CASRYHGGLGYTF
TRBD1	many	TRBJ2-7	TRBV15	TGTGCCACCAGCAGAGATGGGGACAGGGGGTCAGGGGAGCAGTACTTC	CATSRDGDRGSGEQYF
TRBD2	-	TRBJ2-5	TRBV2	TGTGCCAGCAGTGACCCTAGCGGGAGGGCCGGGGAGACCCAGTACTTC	CASSDPSGRAGETQYF
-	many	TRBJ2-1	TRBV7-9	TGTGCCAGCAGCTTAGGCGTGAATGAGCAGTTCTTC	CASSLGVNEQFF
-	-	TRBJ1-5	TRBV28	TGTGCCAGCAGTCTGGGGCGCGTTAAGGGACTGGTTAATCGGCCCCAGCATTTT	CASSLGRVKGLVNRPQHF
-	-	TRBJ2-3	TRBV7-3	TGTGCCAGCAGCTTAGGAGCCTCAGGTTCCAATGAGCAGTATTTT	CASSLGASGSNEQYF
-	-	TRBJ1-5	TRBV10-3	TGTGCCATCAGTGAGCGGGAGGGTCAAGAGACCCAGCATTTT	CAISEREGQETQHF
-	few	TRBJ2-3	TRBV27	TGTGCCAGCGGAGACACGGTTGCTAGCACAGATACGCAGTATTTT	CASGDTVASTDTQYF
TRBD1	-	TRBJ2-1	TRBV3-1	TGTGCCAGCAGCGGGACAGGGACCTACAATGAGCAGTTCTTC	CASSGTGTYNEQFF
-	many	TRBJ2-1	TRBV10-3	TGTGCCATCAGTGATCCCCGGCGAGAAAATGAGCAGTTCTTC	CAISDPRRENEQFF
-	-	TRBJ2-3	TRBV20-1	TGCAGTGCTAGAGATCTAGGGGGGCGCGCAGGGGCCCTCACAGATACGCAGTATTTT	CSARDLGGRAGALTDTQYF
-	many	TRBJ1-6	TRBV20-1	TGCAGTGCTATACAGAGCTCCTATAATTCACCCCTCCACTTT	CSAIQSSYNSPLHF
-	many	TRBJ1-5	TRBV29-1	TGCAGCGTTGAAGGGGGATCGGGCGGTCAGCCCCAGCATTTT	CSVEGGSGGQPQHF
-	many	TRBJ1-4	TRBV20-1	TGTCTGGCAGGCAAGGAAAAACTGTTTTTT	CLAGKEKLFF
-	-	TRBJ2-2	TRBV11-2	TGTGCCAGCAGCCGACAGGGTACTATTGGGGGGGGGCTGTTTTTT	CASSRQGTIGGGLFF
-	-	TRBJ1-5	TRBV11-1	TGTGCCAGCAGCTTGGTAAGGGATCAGCCCCAGCATTTT	CASSLVRDQPQHF
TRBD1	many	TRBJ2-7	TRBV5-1	TGCGCCAGCAGCTTTGAGACAGGGGGTTACGAGCAGTACTTC	CASSFETGGYEQYF
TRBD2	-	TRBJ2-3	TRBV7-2	TGTGCCAGCCCCCACGGGAAGAGCGGGGGGAGCACAGATACGCAGTATTTT	CASPHGKSGGSTDTQYF
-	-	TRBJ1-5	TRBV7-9	TGTGCCAGCAGCTCAAATAGACAAGGTCGGAGCAATCAGCCCCAGCATTTT	CASSSNRQGRSNQPQHF
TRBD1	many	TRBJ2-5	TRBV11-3	TGTGCCAGCAGCTTAGGGGACAGGGGGATCGAGACCCAGTACTTC	CASSLGDRGIETQYF
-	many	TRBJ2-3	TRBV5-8	TGTGCCAGCAGCTTTCAGGGCGCAGATACGCAGTATTTT	CASSFQGADTQYF
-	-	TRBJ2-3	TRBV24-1	TGTGCCACCAGTGATTCTCGCGGGGCAGATACGCAGTATTTT	CATSDSRGADTQYF
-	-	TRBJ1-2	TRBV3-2	TGTGCCAGCAGCCAAGGACAGCCATCATATGGCTACACCTTC	CASSQGQPSYGYTF
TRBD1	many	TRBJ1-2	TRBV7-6	TGTGCCAGCAGCTTAGAGGGGGCAAGCCCGAGTGGCTACACCTTC	CASSLEGASPSGYTF
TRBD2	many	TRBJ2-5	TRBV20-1	TGCAGTGCTACCGACTCCCTTGCTATAGCGGGATTAGACCAAGAGACCCAGTACTTC	CSATDSLAIAGLDQETQYF
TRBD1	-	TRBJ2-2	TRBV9	TGTGCCAGCAGCGAGCAGGGGGACAGCGGGGAGCTGTTTTTT	CASSEQGDSGELFF
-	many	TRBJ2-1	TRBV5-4	TGTGCCAGCGGGCTGAGGGGGGTTAATGAGCAGTTCTTC	CASGLRGVNEQFF
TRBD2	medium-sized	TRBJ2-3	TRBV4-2	TGTGCCAGCAGCCCTGCTAGCGGCCTAGGAGATACGCAGTATTTT	CASSPASGLGDTQYF
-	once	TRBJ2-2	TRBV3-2	TGTGCCAGCAGCCAAGGTCGGCCTAGCGGGGAGCTGTTTTTT	CASSQGRPSGELFF
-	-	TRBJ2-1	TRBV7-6	TGTGCCAGCAGACTGGACGGAAGCTCCTACAATGAGCAGTTCTTC	CASRLDGSSYNEQFF
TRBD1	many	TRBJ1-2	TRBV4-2	TGTGCCAGCAGCCAAGATTCGTTTATGCAGGGGGGATCGTATGGCTACACCTTC	CASSQDSFMQGGSYGYTF
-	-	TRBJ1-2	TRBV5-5	TGTGCCAGCAGCTTGGAAGCCGGGGGGCATGGCTACACCTTC	CASSLEAGGHGYTF